The 29 T cell receptor beta chains reported below all come from one sample, sequenced in a study of blood T cell repertoires in COVID-19. The assay was immunoSEQ multiplex PCR, and TCRdb's table has in-frame clones only and misses some. The sample yields about 410,000 clones, 89% seen once. The sequenced sample was peripheral blood. These receptors were collected from a woman aged 40 to 50 with COVID-19, enrolled during active disease.

This rearrangement joins TRBV3-1 (or the pseudogene TRBV3-2) to TRBJ1-2; D unresolved. The CDR3 has 14 residues. Germline CDR1 and CDR2: LGHDT and YNNKEL (reference sequence). Trimming removed 0 bases at V and 2 bases at J, with 7 bases between. The CDR3 reads CASSQDTGNYGYTF. The CDR3 DNA reads TGTGCCAGCAGCCAAGATACGGGGAACTATGGCTACACCTTC.

Here the CDR3 reads CASSWSPRTDEQFF. DNA for the CDR3: TGCGCCAGCAGCTGGAGTCCGCGGACAGATGAGCAGTTCTTC. The chain uses TRBV5-1 and TRBJ2-1; the D gene is possibly TRBD1 (6 bases). The CDR3 loop spans 14 amino acids. V lost 3 bases and J 8 bases, leaving 15 bases between the germline ends. The germline CDR1 and CDR2 sequences are SGHRS and YFSETQ.

The chain combines TRBV27 with TRBJ2-7; D unresolved. The CDR3 is 12 amino acids. The V end lost 2 bases, the J end lost 6 bases, and 8 bases lay between the germline ends. The germline V gene encodes CDR1 MNHEY and CDR2 SMNVEV (reference sequence). CDR3 bases: TGTGCCAGCAGTTTAGTGGGCTCCGAGCAGTACTTC. Amino acid sequence: CASSLVGSEQYF.

The chain uses TRBV30 and TRBJ1-1; 10 bases fit TRBD1. With V trimmed by 4 bases and J by 5 bases, 7 bases remained unmatched. The CDR3 has 14 amino acids. Germline-derived CDR1 and CDR2 are GTSNPN and SVGIG (reference sequence). The CDR3 bases are TGTGCCTGGAAAGGGACAGGGGTTCGAACTGAAGCTTTCTTT. This sequence encodes CAWKGTGVRTEAFF.

The rearrangement links TRBV9 to TRBJ2-5; the match to TRBD2 covers 13 bases. The CDR3 is made up of 16 amino acids. Germline lookup yields CDR1 SGDLS and CDR2 YYNGEE. J gave up 1 base and V 4 bases, and 4 bases lay outside the gene matches. The CDR3 DNA reads TGTGCCAGCAGCCTCGGACTAGCGGGGGTCCAAGAGACCCAGTACTTC. Encoded protein: CASSLGLAGVQETQYF.

The chain recombines TRBV7-9 with TRBJ1-1; tentative D call: TRBD1 (5 bases). The CDR3 is 15 residues long. In germline, CDR1 is SEHNR, CDR2 FQNEAQ (reference sequence). Trimming removed 2 bases at V and 3 bases at J, with 13 bases between. CDR3 protein: CASSLQRGAYTEAFF. CDR3 DNA: TGTGCCAGCAGCTTACAGCGGGGCGCATACACTGAAGCTTTCTTT. The full variable domain, completed using reference TRBV7-9 and TRBJ1-1, is DTGVSQNPRHKITKRGQNVTFRCDPISEHNRLYWYRQTLGQGPEFLTYFQNEAQLEKSRLLSDRFSAERPKGSFSTLEIQRTEQGDSAMYLCASSLQRGAYTEAFFGQGTRLTVV.

As DNA, the CDR3 is TGTGCCAGCAGTGGGACAGGGGGCGCAGGGCAGCCCCAGCATTTT. Translating it yields CASSGTGGAGQPQHF. The genes are TRBV2 and TRBJ1-5, with 11 bases identical to TRBD1. The CDR3 is made up of 15 amino acids. The J segment lost 7 bases and the V segment lost 4 bases, leaving 6 bases of the junction unmatched. Germline-derived CDR1 and CDR2 are SNHLY and FYNNEI. The variable domain in full, with the rest retrieved from reference TRBV2 and TRBJ1-5, is EPEVTQTPSHQVTQMGQEVILRCVPISNHLYFYWYRQILGQKVEFLVSFYNNEISEKSEIFDDQFSVERPDGSNFTLKIRSTKLEDSAMYFCASSGTGGAGQPQHFGDGTRLSIL.

The CDR3, as DNA: TGCGCCAGCAGCTTGGGTACCTACGAGCAGTACTTC. Protein product: CASSLGTYEQYF. V gene TRBV5-1 combines with J gene TRBJ2-7; D unresolved. Trimming took 0 bases from V and 2 from J, leaving 3 bases between them. The CDR3 loop spans 12 amino acids. Germline V gene data show CDR1 as SGHRS and CDR2 as YFSETQ.

The genes are TRBV5-4 and TRBJ1-1; the match to TRBD1 covers 8 bases. V was pared by 3 bases and J by 0 bases, with 4 bases of the junction left unmatched. Germline CDR1 reads SGHNT; CDR2 reads YYREEE (reference sequence). This CDR3 is built from 15 residues. The CDR3 reads CASSSGQAMNTEAFF. The DNA of the CDR3 is TGTGCCAGCAGCTCGGGACAGGCCATGAACACTGAAGCTTTCTTT.

The genes are TRBV7-9 and TRBJ2-1, with TRBD2 matching over 8 bases. The V gene's germline CDR1 is SEHNR and CDR2 FQNEAQ (reference sequence). The CDR3 is 16 residues long. Germline trimming cut 3 bases from V and 3 bases from J; bases unmatched to any gene: 7. The CDR3 DNA follows: TGTGCCAGCAGCTTTAGCGGGACCCACCTCTACAATGAGCAGTTCTTC. Translated, it gives CASSFSGTHLYNEQFF. Variable domain in full (rest from reference TRBV7-9 and TRBJ2-1): DTGVSQNPRHKITKRGQNVTFRCDPISEHNRLYWYRQTLGQGPEFLTYFQNEAQLEKSRLLSDRFSAERPKGSFSTLEIQRTEQGDSAMYLCASSFSGTHLYNEQFFGPGTRLTVL.

This clone was seen only once. V and J are TRBV4-3 and TRBJ1-4; D unresolved. CDR1 is LGHNA, CDR2 YSLEER, per germline. V was clipped by 5 bases and J by 8 bases, with 18 bases between them. The CDR3 loop spans 15 amino acids. The CDR3 loop is CASSSGTSGFEKLFF. The CDR3 DNA follows: TGCGCCAGCAGCTCTGGAACGAGCGGTTTCGAAAAACTGTTTTTT.

This chain joins TRBV4-1 and TRBJ1-1; D ambiguous. This CDR3 comprises 17 residues. Trimming took 1 base from V and 5 from J, leaving 20 bases between them. Germline CDR1 MGHRA, CDR2 YSYEKL. The CDR3 coding sequence is TGCGCCAGCAGCCAAGGAGCCCGGGGAGGCCCCGGGACTGAAGCTTTCTTT. Its protein product is CASSQGARGGPGTEAFF.

The V and J genes are TRBV6-2 or TRBV6-3 and TRBJ1-6; D remains ambiguous. Trimming took off 0 bases at V and 7 bases at J, with 10 bases between the two ends. The CDR3 is made up of 15 amino acids. Germline-derived CDR1 and CDR2 are MNHEY and SVGEGT. The CDR3 spells CASSYSSGVNSPLHF. The CDR3 bases are TGTGCCAGCAGTTACTCGAGTGGTGTCAATTCACCCCTCCACTTT.

This clone has ten or more counts. The chain combines TRBV7-2 with TRBJ2-2; TRBD2 matches 10 bases. The trim removed 5 bases at V and 4 bases at J, leaving 10 bases unmatched. Germline V CDR1 and CDR2: SGHTA, FQGNSA. The CDR3 extends over 17 amino acids. The CDR3 coding sequence is TGTGCCAGCAGCGCCCCCCTTAGCGGGGGGATCACCGGGGAGCTGTTTTTT. Translating gives CASSAPLSGGITGELFF.

The J gene is TRBJ2-1, the V gene TRBV4-3; TRBD1 agrees at 7 bases. Germline V gene sequence: CDR1 LGHNA, CDR2 YSLEER. Losses at the gene ends were 0 bases for V and 0 bases for J; bases not matched to a gene: 2. The CDR3 is 16 amino acids. The chain's CDR3 is CASSQEGDSSYNEQFF. For the CDR3, the DNA is TGCGCCAGCAGCCAAGAGGGGGACAGCTCCTACAATGAGCAGTTCTTC.

The V and J genes are TRBV6-4 and TRBJ2-5, with 11 bases aligning to TRBD2. Trimming removed 6 bases from V and 1 base from J; junction bases left unmatched: 7. CDR1 is MRHNA and CDR2 is SNTAGT in the germline V gene. The CDR3 runs to 16 residues. The CDR3 DNA reads as TGTGCCAGCAGCGGCGGACTAGCGGGTTGCCAAGAGACCCAGTACTTC. Translated, it gives CASSGGLAGCQETQYF.

The genes are TRBV27 and TRBJ2-3; 7 bases are a match to TRBD2. Germline V gene lookup returns CDR1 MNHEY and CDR2 SMNVEV (reference sequence). J lost 6 bases, V lost 2 bases, and 5 bases had no gene match. This CDR3 comprises 14 residues. CDR3 sequence: CASSLTWEGDTQYF. The CDR3 DNA follows: TGTGCCAGCAGTTTAACTTGGGAGGGGGATACGCAGTATTTT.

The gene calls are TRBV19 and TRBJ2-5, with TRBD1 matching over 8 bases. Germline trimming cut 8 bases from V and 4 bases from J; bases unmatched to any gene: 6. This CDR3 is built from 13 residues. In germline, CDR1 is LNHDA, CDR2 SQIVND (reference sequence). CDR3 DNA sequence: TGTGCCAGTTCCCAGGGGGCTATAGAGACCCAGTACTTC. Amino acid sequence: CASSQGAIETQYF.

In this sample, this clone turned up once. V gene TRBV7-2 combines with J gene TRBJ1-2; no clear D. Trimming stripped 1 base from V and 1 base from J, with 13 bases between. This CDR3 contains 16 residues. Per germline, CDR1 SGHTA and CDR2 FQGNSA. The CDR3 nucleotides are TGTGCCAGCAGCTTAGTATCCCAGACTTATAACTATGGCTACACCTTC. This encodes CASSLVSQTYNYGYTF.

The chain carries TRBV4-2 and TRBJ1-4, with 12 bases that match TRBD1. Germline V gene data show CDR1 as LGHNA and CDR2 as YNFKEQ. V lost 2 bases and J lost 8; bases outside the gene matches: 12. CDR3 length: 18 amino acids. The CDR3 sequence: CASSQHGTGGAEAEKLFF. CDR3 DNA sequence: TGTGCCAGCAGCCAACACGGGACAGGGGGCGCGGAGGCCGAAAAACTGTTTTTT.

J is TRBJ1-1 and V is TRBV11-3, with 8 bases that match TRBD1. Germline CDR1 and CDR2: SGHNT and YENEEA. The CDR3 has 14 residues. Trimming at V came to 1 base and at J to 6 bases, leaving 4 bases not matched to a gene. This CDR3 is CASSLGTGPAEAFF. CDR3 sequence (DNA): TGTGCCAGCAGCTTAGGGACAGGGCCCGCTGAAGCTTTCTTT.

This chain uses TRBV18 with TRBJ2-7; D might be TRBD1 (5 bases). V was clipped by 3 bases and J by 5 bases, with 8 bases between them. Germline-derived CDR1 and CDR2 are KGHSH and LQKENI. The CDR3 is made up of 12 amino acids. The CDR3 coding sequence is TGTGCCAGCTCACCTAGCAGGGACGAGCAGTACTTC. This translates into CASSPSRDEQYF.

This clone was detected only a few times. The chain links TRBV18 to TRBJ1-1, with D possibly matching TRBD1 (5 bases). Per germline, CDR1 KGHSH and CDR2 LQKENI. V was shortened by 3 bases and J by 0 bases, with 8 bases between the two germline ends. This CDR3 spans 14 amino acids. CDR3 residues: CASSPTAMNTEAFF. In DNA form, the CDR3 reads TGTGCCAGCTCACCGACAGCAATGAACACTGAAGCTTTCTTT.

This rearrangement joins TRBV4-1 to TRBJ2-3; D is possibly TRBD2 (5 bases). Germline assignment: CDR1 MGHRA and CDR2 YSYEKL. The V end was cut by 5 bases, the J end by 8 bases, with 11 bases between. The CDR3 has 12 residues. The CDR3 DNA reads TGCGCCAGCAGCGAAACTGCGGGTACGCAGTATTTT. Translated, it gives CASSETAGTQYF.

The chain links TRBV9 to TRBJ2-1, with 7 nucleotides matching TRBD2. The ends lost 4 bases at V and 1 base at J; junction bases unmatched: 8. CDR3 length equals 16 residues. Germline V CDR1 and CDR2: SGDLS, YYNGEE. CDR3: CASSPGASGSYNEQFF. The CDR3 DNA sequence: TGTGCCAGCAGCCCCGGGGCTAGCGGTTCCTACAATGAGCAGTTCTTC. The whole variable domain, filled in from reference TRBV9 and TRBJ2-1, reads DSGVTQTPKHLITATGQRVTLRCSPRSGDLSVYWYQQSLDQGLQFLIQYYNGEERAKGNILERFSAQQFPDLHSELNLSSLELGDSALYFCASSPGASGSYNEQFFGPGTRLTVL.

J is TRBJ2-3 and V is TRBV5-4, with 9 bases aligning to TRBD1. The CDR3 has 15 residues. Germline CDR1 is SGHNT and CDR2 is YYREEE (reference sequence). V lost 0 bases and J lost 5; bases outside the gene matches: 4. In DNA form, the CDR3 reads TGTGCCAGCAGCTTGGGGACAGGGGTCGGAGATACGCAGTATTTT. It encodes CASSLGTGVGDTQYF. The complete variable domain, with remaining parts taken from reference TRBV5-4 and TRBJ2-3, reads ETGVTQSPTHLIKTRGQQVTLRCSSQSGHNTVSWYQQALGQGPQFIFQYYREEENGRGNFPPRFSGLQFPNYSSELNVNALELDDSALYLCASSLGTGVGDTQYFGPGTRLTVL.

The chain uses TRBV28 and TRBJ1-4; 9 nucleotides line up with TRBD1. Germline values: CDR1 MDHEN, CDR2 SYDVKM. V trimming: 6 bases; J trimming: 7 bases; junction bases outside the gene matches: 6. The CDR3 is 14 residues long. The CDR3 sequence is CASSLDRGVEKLFF. The CDR3 nucleotides are TGTGCCAGCAGCCTCGACAGGGGGGTTGAAAAACTGTTTTTT. The full variable domain, its missing parts supplied by reference TRBV28 and TRBJ1-4, is DVKVTQSSRYLVKRTGEKVFLECVQDMDHENMFWYRQDPGLGLRLIYFSYDVKMKEKGDIPEGYSVSREKKERFSLILESASTNQTSMYLCASSLDRGVEKLFFGSGTQLSVL.

J is TRBJ2-1 and V is TRBV28; 8 bases match TRBD2. V lost 5 bases to trimming and J lost 1 base; unmatched junction nucleotides: 1. The CDR3 runs 14 residues. CDR1 is MDHEN, CDR2 SYDVKM, per germline. The CDR3 DNA reads TGTGCCAGCAGTGCGGGGGGTTCCTACAATGAGCAGTTCTTC. Amino acid sequence: CASSAGGSYNEQFF.

This sequence joins TRBV28 and TRBJ2-1; D unresolved. Trimming pared 2 bases from V and 6 bases from J, leaving 5 bases between. The CDR3 has 12 amino acids. Germline V gene data show CDR1 as MDHEN and CDR2 as SYDVKM. CDR3 loop: CASSLIRNEQFF. CDR3 in DNA: TGTGCCAGCAGTTTAATTCGCAATGAGCAGTTCTTC.